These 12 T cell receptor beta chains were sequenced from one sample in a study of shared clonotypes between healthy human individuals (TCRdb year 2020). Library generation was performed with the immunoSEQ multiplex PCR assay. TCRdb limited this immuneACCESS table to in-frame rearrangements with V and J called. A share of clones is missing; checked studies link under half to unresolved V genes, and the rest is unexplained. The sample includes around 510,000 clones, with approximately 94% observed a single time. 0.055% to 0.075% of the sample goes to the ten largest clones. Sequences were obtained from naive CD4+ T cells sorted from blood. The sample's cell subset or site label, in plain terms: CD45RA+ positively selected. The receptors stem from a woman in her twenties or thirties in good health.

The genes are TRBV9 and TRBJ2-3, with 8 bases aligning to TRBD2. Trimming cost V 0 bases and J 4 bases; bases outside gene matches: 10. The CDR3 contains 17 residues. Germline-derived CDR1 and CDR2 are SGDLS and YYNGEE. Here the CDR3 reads CASSVGRSGSDSDTQYF. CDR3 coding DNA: TGTGCCAGCAGCGTAGGTCGGAGCGGGAGTGACTCAGATACGCAGTATTTT. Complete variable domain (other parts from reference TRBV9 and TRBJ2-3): DSGVTQTPKHLITATGQRVTLRCSPRSGDLSVYWYQQSLDQGLQFLIQYYNGEERAKGNILERFSAQQFPDLHSELNLSSLELGDSALYFCASSVGRSGSDSDTQYFGPGTRLTVL.

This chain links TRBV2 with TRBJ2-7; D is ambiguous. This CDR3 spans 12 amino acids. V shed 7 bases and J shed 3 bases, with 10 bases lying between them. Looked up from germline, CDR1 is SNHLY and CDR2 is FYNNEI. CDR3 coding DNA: TGTGCCAGCAACCTACTTGGCTACGAGCAGTACTTC. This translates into CASNLLGYEQYF.

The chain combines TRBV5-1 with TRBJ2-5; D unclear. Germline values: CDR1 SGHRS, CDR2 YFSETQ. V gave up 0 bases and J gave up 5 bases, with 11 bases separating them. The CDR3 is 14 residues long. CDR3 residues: CASSLDSLLETQYF. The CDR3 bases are TGCGCCAGCAGCTTGGATTCCCTTTTGGAGACCCAGTACTTC.

In DNA form, the CDR3 reads TGTGCCAGCAGCCGAAACGCAGGGGGCGCATACGCTGAAGCTTTCTTT. Translating it yields CASSRNAGGAYAEAFF. This chain links TRBV27 with TRBJ1-1; 8 positions agree with TRBD1. The CDR3 length is 16 residues. Losses at the gene ends were 6 bases for V and 6 bases for J; bases not matched to a gene: 15. The germline CDR1 and CDR2 sequences are MNHEY and SMNVEV (reference sequence).

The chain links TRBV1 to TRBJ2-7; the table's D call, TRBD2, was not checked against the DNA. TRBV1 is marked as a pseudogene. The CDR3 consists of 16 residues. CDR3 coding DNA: TGCACCAGCAGCCAAGACGTAACTAGCGACTCCTACGAGCAGTACTTC. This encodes CTSSQDVTSDSYEQYF.

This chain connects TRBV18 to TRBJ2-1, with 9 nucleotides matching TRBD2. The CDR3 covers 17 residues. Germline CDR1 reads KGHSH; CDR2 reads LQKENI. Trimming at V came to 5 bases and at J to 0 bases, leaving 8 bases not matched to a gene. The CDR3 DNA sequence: TGTGCCAGCTCATCTCCTCTAGCGGGGATCTCCTACAATGAGCAGTTCTTC. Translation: CASSSPLAGISYNEQFF.

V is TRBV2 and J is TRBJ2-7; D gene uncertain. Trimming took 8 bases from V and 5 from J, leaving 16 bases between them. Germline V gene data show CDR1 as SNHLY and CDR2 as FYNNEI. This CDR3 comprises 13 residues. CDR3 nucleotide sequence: TGTGCCAGCCACCGGCCGGTTGGGAACGAGCAGTACTTC. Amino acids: CASHRPVGNEQYF. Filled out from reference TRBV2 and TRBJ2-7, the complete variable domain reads EPEVTQTPSHQVTQMGQEVILRCVPISNHLYFYWYRQILGQKVEFLVSFYNNEISEKSEIFDDQFSVERPDGSNFTLKIRSTKLEDSAMYFCASHRPVGNEQYFGPGTRLTVT.

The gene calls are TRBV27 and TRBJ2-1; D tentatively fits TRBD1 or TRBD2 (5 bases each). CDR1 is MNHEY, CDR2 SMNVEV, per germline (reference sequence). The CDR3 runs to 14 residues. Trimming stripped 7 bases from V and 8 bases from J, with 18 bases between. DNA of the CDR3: TGTGCCAGCACCTCTGGGACCGGACACCATGAGCAGTTCTTC. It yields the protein CASTSGTGHHEQFF.

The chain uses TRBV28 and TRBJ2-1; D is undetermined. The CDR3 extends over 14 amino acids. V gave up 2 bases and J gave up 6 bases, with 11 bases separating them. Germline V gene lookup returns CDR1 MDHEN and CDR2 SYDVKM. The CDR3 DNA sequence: TGTGCCAGCAGTTTACTAAAGAAGACCAATGAGCAGTTCTTC. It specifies CASSLLKKTNEQFF. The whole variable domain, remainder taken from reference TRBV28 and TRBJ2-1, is DVKVTQSSRYLVKRTGEKVFLECVQDMDHENMFWYRQDPGLGLRLIYFSYDVKMKEKGDIPEGYSVSREKKERFSLILESASTNQTSMYLCASSLLKKTNEQFFGPGTRLTVL.

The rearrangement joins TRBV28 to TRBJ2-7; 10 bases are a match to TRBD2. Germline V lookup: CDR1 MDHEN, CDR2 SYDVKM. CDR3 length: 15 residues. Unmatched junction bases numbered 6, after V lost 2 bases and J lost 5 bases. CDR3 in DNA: TGTGCCAGCAGTTTACAACTAGCGGGAAGGGACGAGCAGTACTTC. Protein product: CASSLQLAGRDEQYF.

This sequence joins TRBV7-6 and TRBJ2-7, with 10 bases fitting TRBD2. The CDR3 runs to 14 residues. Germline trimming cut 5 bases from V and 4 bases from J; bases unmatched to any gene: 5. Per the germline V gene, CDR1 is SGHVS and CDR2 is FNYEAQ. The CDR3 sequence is CASSQSGRGYEQYF. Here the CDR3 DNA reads TGTGCCAGCAGCCAGAGCGGGAGGGGTTACGAGCAGTACTTC.

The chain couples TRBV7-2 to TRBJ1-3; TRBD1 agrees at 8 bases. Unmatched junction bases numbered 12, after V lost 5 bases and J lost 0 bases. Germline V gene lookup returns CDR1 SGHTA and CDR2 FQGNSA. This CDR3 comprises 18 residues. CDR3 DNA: TGTGCCAGCAGCCCATCGAATCCGGGACAGGTCTCTGGAAACACCATATATTTT. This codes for CASSPSNPGQVSGNTIYF.